This TCR beta chain was sequenced for a study of shared clonotypes between healthy human individuals. Study-level background: Donors consisted of two women and three men between 18 and 49. Study-wide results and caveats: Read depth was anticipated to influence clonotype sharing among donors. Few donors restricted represented genetic and exposure-history diversity.

Germline-derived CDR1 and CDR2 are LNHDA and SQIVND (reference sequence). With 8 bases removed from V and 7 bases from J, the gap between germline ends came to 20 bases. This CDR3 is built from 15 residues. Sequencing was performed with immunoSEQ multiplex PCR; in TCRdb, only in-frame clones are kept and a portion is missing. The sample has a few million clones, 80% to 95% seen once. Remarks on this clone: The antigen is not known.

The chain links TRBV19 to TRBJ1-4, with D maybe TRBD1 (6 bases). The sample was naive CD4+ T cells from PBMCs. The subset here: CD45RA+ positively selected. This sequence was found in a man aged 18-30 years in good health. Some clones in this sample may be carry-over from other donors' samples. The DNA of the CDR3 is TGTGCCAGTCATGGAGGGGGGACGCGGGGTGAAAAACTGTTTTTT. Translating gives CASHGGGTRGEKLFF. Using reference TRBV19 and TRBJ1-4 for the parts outside the CDR3, the full variable domain is DGGITQSPKYLFRKEGQNVTLSCEQNLNHDAMYWYRQDPGQGLRLIYYSQIVNDFQKGDIAEGYSVSREKKESFPLTVTSAQKNPTAFYLCASHGGGTRGEKLFFGSGTQLSVL.